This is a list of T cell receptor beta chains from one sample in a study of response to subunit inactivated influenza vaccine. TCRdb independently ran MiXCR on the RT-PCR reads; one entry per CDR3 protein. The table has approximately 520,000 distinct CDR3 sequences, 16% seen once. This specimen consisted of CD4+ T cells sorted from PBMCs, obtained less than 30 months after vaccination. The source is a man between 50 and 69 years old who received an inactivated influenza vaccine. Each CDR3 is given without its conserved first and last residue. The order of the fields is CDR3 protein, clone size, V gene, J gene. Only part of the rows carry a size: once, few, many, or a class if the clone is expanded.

CDR3 protein: ASTLGSASGELF
clone size: .
V gene: TRBV12-3/TRBV12-4
J gene: TRBJ2-2

CDR3 protein: SAREGEAYNEQF
clone size: few
V gene: TRBV29-1
J gene: TRBJ2-1

CDR3 protein: ASSWQARQETQY
clone size: few
V gene: TRBV28
J gene: TRBJ2-5

CDR3 protein: ASRLLAGVGDTQY
clone size: few
V gene: TRBV7-8
J gene: TRBJ2-3

CDR3 protein: ASSPGWGAKNIQY
clone size: .
V gene: TRBV28
J gene: TRBJ2-4

CDR3 protein: AISGTSGDTGELF
clone size: .
V gene: TRBV10-3
J gene: TRBJ2-2

CDR3 protein: ASSPLAELRGGEAF
clone size: few
V gene: TRBV18
J gene: TRBJ1-1

CDR3 protein: ASSNQALLAKNIQY
clone size: many
V gene: TRBV19
J gene: TRBJ2-4

CDR3 protein: SARDISGSFVEY
clone size: few
V gene: TRBV20-1
J gene: TRBJ2-7

CDR3 protein: ASSHRTSGGGKTTMY
clone size: .
V gene: TRBV12-3/TRBV12-4
J gene: TRBJ2-4

CDR3 protein: ASSRGCSRDAEQF
clone size: .
V gene: TRBV21-1
J gene: TRBJ2-1

CDR3 protein: SASAGTSGSSTDTQY
clone size: few
V gene: TRBV20-1
J gene: TRBJ2-3

CDR3 protein: SARPPGGDNQPQH
clone size: .
V gene: TRBV20-1
J gene: TRBJ1-5

CDR3 protein: ASSYRLAGADTQY
clone size: many
V gene: TRBV7-9
J gene: TRBJ2-3

CDR3 protein: ASSEPGWNTEAF
clone size: many
V gene: TRBV14
J gene: TRBJ1-1

CDR3 protein: ASSRTLLLGMNTEAF
clone size: few
V gene: TRBV6-1
J gene: TRBJ1-1

CDR3 protein: ASSQRGHSYEQY
clone size: .
V gene: TRBV3-1
J gene: TRBJ2-7

CDR3 protein: ASRPPGTDTQY
clone size: few
V gene: TRBV7-9
J gene: TRBJ2-3

CDR3 protein: ATGTRGEQY
clone size: many
V gene: TRBV10-3
J gene: TRBJ2-7

CDR3 protein: SARSFSGYT
clone size: many
V gene: TRBV20-1
J gene: TRBJ1-2

CDR3 protein: ASSPGTGWEKLF
clone size: few
V gene: TRBV7-9
J gene: TRBJ1-4

CDR3 protein: ASSLPSGRGDTQY
clone size: few
V gene: TRBV28
J gene: TRBJ2-3

CDR3 protein: ASSVDQYNEQF
clone size: few
V gene: TRBV9
J gene: TRBJ2-1

CDR3 protein: ASSLGQTTTQETQY
clone size: few
V gene: TRBV11-2
J gene: TRBJ2-5

CDR3 protein: SAMGQLNTEAF
clone size: .
V gene: TRBV20-1
J gene: TRBJ1-1

CDR3 protein: ASSVVPSGTDTQY
clone size: few
V gene: TRBV9
J gene: TRBJ2-3

CDR3 protein: ASSITGGHNEKLF
clone size: few
V gene: TRBV7-2
J gene: TRBJ1-4

CDR3 protein: SASKGGDGQF
clone size: many
V gene: TRBV20-1
J gene: TRBJ2-1

CDR3 protein: ASSRTSGGSYEQY
clone size: few
V gene: TRBV4-2
J gene: TRBJ2-7

CDR3 protein: ASSSRNSYNEQF
clone size: .
V gene: TRBV4-2
J gene: TRBJ2-1

CDR3 protein: SARDRGGNTIY
clone size: .
V gene: TRBV20-1
J gene: TRBJ1-3

CDR3 protein: ATSQNTNEKLF
clone size: .
V gene: TRBV10-3
J gene: TRBJ1-4

CDR3 protein: ASSQTSDAGELF
clone size: .
V gene: TRBV18
J gene: TRBJ2-2

CDR3 protein: ASRGRNTEAF
clone size: few
V gene: TRBV6-6
J gene: TRBJ1-1

CDR3 protein: AISEGWMISLH
clone size: few
V gene: TRBV10-3
J gene: TRBJ1-6

CDR3 protein: ARCSCWRTSYEQY
clone size: .
V gene: TRBV5-1
J gene: TRBJ2-7

CDR3 protein: ASSQDRVGEQF
clone size: few
V gene: TRBV7-2
J gene: TRBJ2-1

CDR3 protein: SARIDAPGNEQF
clone size: .
V gene: TRBV20-1
J gene: TRBJ2-1

CDR3 protein: ASSPGLAGGRDTQY
clone size: .
V gene: TRBV12-3/TRBV12-4
J gene: TRBJ2-3

CDR3 protein: ASSLAGQGIDTQY
clone size: few
V gene: TRBV7-6
J gene: TRBJ2-3

CDR3 protein: ASSLAGVGVNIQY
clone size: .
V gene: TRBV7-2
J gene: TRBJ2-4

CDR3 protein: ASSQEGQGLAGELF
clone size: .
V gene: TRBV4-1
J gene: TRBJ2-2